What follows are 32 T cell receptor beta chains derived from one specimen sequenced in a study of T-cell memory formation after mild COVID-19. Using its own MiXCR run on the 5' RACE reads, TCRdb lists one record per CDR3 protein. The data hold around 400,000 distinct CDR3 sequences, with 20% to 25% observed a single time. What was sequenced was PBMCs or a T cell subset sorted from them (not recorded which). The receptors originated from an adult woman who had mild COVID-19 (a few samples of this study predate the infection). Cell type and time point are not known.

The chain links TRBV6-2 or TRBV6-3 to TRBJ2-2; TRBD2 is a possible D gene (6 bases). The length of the CDR3 is 15 residues. Germline V gives CDR1 MNHEY, CDR2 SVGEGT. V lost 7 bases to trimming and J lost 4 bases, with 16 bases between them. This CDR3 is CASTRLGGTTGELFF. In nucleotides, the CDR3 is TGTGCCAGCACCCGGCTGGGCGGGACCACCGGGGAGCTGTTTTTT.

The chain joins TRBV25-1 to TRBJ2-7, with 8 bases that match TRBD1. Germline V gene data show CDR1 as MGHDK and CDR2 as SYGVNS. The CDR3 has 15 residues. The V gene end was trimmed by 5 bases and the J gene end by 2 bases; junction bases not matched to a gene: 8. CDR3 protein: CASSFFGQGTYEQYF. For the CDR3, the DNA is TGTGCCAGCAGTTTCTTCGGACAGGGCACCTACGAGCAGTACTTC.

This chain joins TRBV20-1 and TRBJ2-1; 7 nucleotides align to TRBD1. The CDR3 runs to 16 residues. The junction had 14 bases not matched to a gene; V was cut back by 6 bases and J by 3 bases. Germline V lookup: CDR1 DFQATT, CDR2 SNEGSKA (reference sequence). The CDR3 protein is CSATGKLRAFYNEQFF. CDR3 coding DNA: TGCAGTGCGACAGGGAAATTGCGGGCATTCTACAATGAGCAGTTCTTC.

The chain links TRBV25-1 to TRBJ2-3; perhaps TRBD1 as D (6 bases). V dropped 0 bases and J dropped 2 bases, with 12 bases sitting between them. This CDR3 is 16 amino acids long. Germline V gives CDR1 MGHDK, CDR2 SYGVNS. As DNA, the CDR3 is TGTGCCAGCAGTGAATATGGGACACCAAACACAGATACGCAGTATTTT. It specifies CASSEYGTPNTDTQYF. The whole variable domain, remainder taken from reference TRBV25-1 and TRBJ2-3, is EADIYQTPRYLVIGTGKKITLECSQTMGHDKMYWYQQDPGMELHLIHYSYGVNSTEKGDLSSESTVSRIRTEHFPLTLESARPSHTSQYLCASSEYGTPNTDTQYFGPGTRLTVL.

This clonotype was detected a few times. The V call is TRBV7-9, the J call TRBJ2-5, with 7 nucleotides matching TRBD1. The CDR3 is made up of 13 amino acids. Germline V gene lookup returns CDR1 SEHNR and CDR2 FQNEAQ (reference sequence). The V and J ends lost 4 bases and 3 bases, in that order; junction bases with no gene match: 2. The CDR3 nucleotides read TGTGCCAGCAGCTACAGGGGAGAAGAGACCCAGTACTTC. Its translation: CASSYRGEETQYF.

V is TRBV3-1 and J is TRBJ2-4, with TRBD1 matching 7 bases. Germline V CDR1 and CDR2: LGHDT, YNNKEL (reference sequence). The CDR3 has 19 amino acids. The V segment lost 0 bases and the J segment 0 bases; nucleotides outside the gene matches: 11. For the CDR3, the DNA is TGTGCCAGCAGCCAAGATCGTCCGGGACAGAGACTAGCCAAAAACATTCAGTACTTC. Its translation is CASSQDRPGQRLAKNIQYF.

This clonotype came up a few times. This rearrangement joins TRBV15 to TRBJ2-5; D not certain. The CDR3 spans 14 residues. Trimming took 1 base from V and 5 from J, leaving 11 bases between them. Germline assignment: CDR1 LNHNV and CDR2 YYDKDF (reference sequence). The CDR3 coding sequence is TGTGCCACCAGCAGAGCCGGTTGGGTGGAGACCCAGTACTTC. Encoded protein: CATSRAGWVETQYF.

The chain links TRBV11-2 to TRBJ2-4; no definite D call. V lost 2 bases to trimming and J lost 1 base, with 6 bases between them. The CDR3 length is 14 residues. Germline V lookup: CDR1 SGHAT, CDR2 FQNNGV. CDR3 in amino acids: CASSLRVAKNIQYF. Here the CDR3 DNA reads TGTGCCAGCAGCTTACGGGTTGCCAAAAACATTCAGTACTTC.

The chain couples TRBV7-9 to TRBJ1-2; D is unresolved. The CDR3 consists of 14 residues. Germline V lookup: CDR1 SEHNR, CDR2 FQNEAQ (reference sequence). Trimming took off 1 base at V and 3 bases at J, with 9 bases between the two ends. In nucleotides, the CDR3 is TGTGCCAGCAGCTTAGTATCTGGGTACTATGGCTACACCTTC. Amino acids: CASSLVSGYYGYTF.

This clonotype was seen only a few times. The V gene is TRBV6-2 or TRBV6-3, the J gene TRBJ1-1; D is unclear. The CDR3 has 13 residues. The germline gives CDR1 MNHEY, CDR2 SVGEGT. V gave up 2 bases and J gave up 0 bases, with 4 bases separating them. The CDR3 is CASSYMVNTEAFF. The CDR3 bases are TGTGCCAGCAGTTACATGGTGAACACTGAAGCTTTCTTT.

This clonotype was recorded at least ten times. The junction shows a germline mismatch at one end, possibly a read error. The J gene is TRBJ1-1, the V gene TRBV7-2; the D is unclear. This CDR3 has 13 residues. The germline V gene has CDR1 SGHTA and CDR2 FQGNSA. The CDR3 loop is CASSLDPNTEAFF. The CDR3 DNA is TGCGCCAGCAGCTTGGACCCGAACACTGAAGCTTTCTTT.

This clonotype occurred a few times. This chain joins TRBV9 and TRBJ2-2; TRBD1 matches 10 bases. CDR1 and CDR2 from the germline V gene are SGDLS and YYNGEE. V lost 3 bases and J lost 5; bases outside the gene matches: 4. This CDR3 region has 15 residues. The CDR3 loop reads CASSGQGARTGELFF. The DNA for the CDR3 is TGTGCCAGCAGCGGACAGGGGGCGCGAACCGGGGAGCTGTTTTTT.

This clonotype was counted only a few times. The chain combines TRBV5-6 with TRBJ2-7, with 11 bases that match TRBD1. Germline V gene sequence: CDR1 SGHDT, CDR2 YYEEEE. The CDR3 is made up of 15 amino acids. The V segment lost 3 bases and the J segment 4 bases; nucleotides outside the gene matches: 6. The CDR3 DNA reads as TGTGCCAGCAGCTCCGAGGGACAGGGGGTGTACGAGCAGTACTTC. It specifies CASSSEGQGVYEQYF.

This sequence joins TRBV5-1 and TRBJ1-2; tentative D call: TRBD1 (6 bases). The V end lost 4 bases, the J end lost 5 bases, and 9 bases lay between the germline ends. CDR3 length equals 12 residues. CDR1 is SGHRS and CDR2 is YFSETQ in the germline V gene. The CDR3 sequence is CASSGGAYGYTF. The CDR3 nucleotides are TGCGCCAGCAGCGGGGGGGCGTATGGCTACACCTTC.

V is TRBV27 and J is TRBJ2-7, with TRBD2 matching over 13 bases. The CDR3 sequence is 14 residues long. V trimming: 10 bases; J trimming: 6 bases; junction bases outside the gene matches: 9. Germline V gene lookup returns CDR1 MNHEY and CDR2 SMNVEV (reference sequence). DNA for the CDR3: TGTGCCACCGCCGGGACTAGCGGGATTACCGAGCAGTACTTC. Its translation: CATAGTSGITEQYF.

This rearrangement joins TRBV12-3 or TRBV12-4 to TRBJ2-3; tentatively, D is TRBD2 (5 bases). The CDR3 length is 14 residues. The V gene lost 5 bases and the J gene lost 3 bases, with 12 bases spanning the gap. This CDR3 is CASSQQRVTDTQYF. The CDR3 DNA is TGTGCCAGCAGTCAACAGAGGGTGACAGATACGCAGTATTTT.

V usage is TRBV7-6 and J usage is TRBJ2-5; D not certain. Trimming stripped 0 bases from V and 5 bases from J, with 10 bases between. The CDR3 has 14 amino acids. CDR1 and CDR2 from the germline V gene are SGHVS and FNYEAQ. The CDR3 sequence is CASSLAPFRETQYF. The CDR3 DNA follows: TGTGCCAGCAGCTTAGCACCTTTCAGGGAGACCCAGTACTTC. Drawing the rest from reference TRBV7-6 and TRBJ2-5, the complete variable domain is GAGVSQSPRYKVTKRGQDVALRCDPISGHVSLYWYRQALGQGPEFLTYFNYEAQQDKSGLPNDRFSAERPEGSISTLTIQRTEQRDSAMYRCASSLAPFRETQYFGPGTRLLVL.

The gene calls are TRBV2 and TRBJ1-5, with D possibly TRBD1 on 5 matching bases. This CDR3 is 12 amino acids long. The germline V and J ends were trimmed by 6 bases and 5 bases, with 8 bases remaining between them. Germline assignment: CDR1 SNHLY and CDR2 FYNNEI. The DNA for the CDR3 is TGTGCCAGCAGAGGGACTTATCAGCCCCAGCATTTT. Amino acids: CASRGTYQPQHF.

This clonotype was found a few times. V is TRBV10-2 and J is TRBJ2-3, with 16 bases identical to TRBD2. Trimming cost V 7 bases and J 3 bases; bases outside gene matches: 13. Looked up from germline, CDR1 is WSHSY and CDR2 is SAAADI. This CDR3 is 19 amino acids long. The CDR3 DNA reads TGCGCCAGCATCGGGGGACTAGCGGGAGGGCCGGGGTCGACAGATACGCAGTATTTT. Amino acid sequence: CASIGGLAGGPGSTDTQYF.

The chain carries TRBV4-2 and TRBJ2-1; 9 nucleotides line up with TRBD2. CDR1 is LGHNA and CDR2 is YNFKEQ in the germline V gene. The J segment lost 5 bases and the V segment lost 0 bases, leaving 8 bases of the junction unmatched. The CDR3 is 17 residues long. The CDR3 protein is CASSQDGGGRANNEQFF. The CDR3 DNA reads TGTGCCAGCAGCCAAGATGGTGGCGGGAGGGCTAACAATGAGCAGTTCTTC.

The rearrangement links TRBV6-2 or TRBV6-3 to TRBJ1-1; D possibly corresponds to TRBD1 (5 bases). V was clipped by 5 bases and J by 1 base, with 11 bases between them. CDR1 and CDR2 from the germline V gene are MNHEY and SVGEGT. CDR3 length: 14 amino acids. CDR3 sequence reads: CASSTRRENTEAFF. CDR3 sequence (DNA): TGTGCCAGCAGTACTCGCAGGGAGAACACTGAAGCTTTCTTT.

This clonotype showed up just a few times. V usage is TRBV5-5 and J usage is TRBJ1-1; possible D gene TRBD1, 5 bases. Germline V lookup: CDR1 SGHKS, CDR2 YYEKEE (reference sequence). The CDR3 spans 14 residues. The germline V and J ends were trimmed by 3 bases and 4 bases, with 13 bases remaining between them. The CDR3 loop reads CASSWGRLGTEAFF. CDR3 coding DNA: TGTGCCAGCAGCTGGGGACGGTTGGGCACTGAAGCTTTCTTT.

The table lists this clonotype with a few counts. The chain is built from TRBV24-1 and TRBJ2-2; 8 bases map to TRBD1. The CDR3 totals 16 residues. V lost 4 bases, J lost 2 bases, and 5 bases stayed unmatched. The germline V gene encodes CDR1 KGHDR and CDR2 SFDVKD. Written as DNA, the CDR3 is TGTGCCACCAGTGACTACGGGACAGGCAACACCGGGGAGCTGTTTTTT. Amino acids: CATSDYGTGNTGELFF.

The chain has TRBV28 and TRBJ1-5; D is undetermined. Germline V gene sequence: CDR1 MDHEN, CDR2 SYDVKM. The CDR3 extends over 15 amino acids. The V end lost 1 base, the J end lost 2 bases, and 9 bases lay between the germline ends. The CDR3 is CASSLFLSGNQPQHF. DNA for the CDR3: TGTGCCAGCAGTTTATTTCTGAGCGGCAATCAGCCCCAGCATTTT.

The chain is built from TRBV30 and TRBJ2-2; the D is unclear. CDR1 and CDR2 from the germline V gene are GTSNPN and SVGIG (reference sequence). V was trimmed by 4 bases and J by 2 bases, leaving 5 bases between them. The length of the CDR3 is 12 residues. CDR3 protein: CAWNLNTGELFF. In DNA, the CDR3 is TGTGCCTGGAATCTTAACACCGGGGAGCTGTTTTTT.

The chain recombines TRBV29-1 with TRBJ1-2; weak D call: TRBD1 (5 bases). The CDR3 has 12 residues. CDR1 SQVTM and CDR2 ANQGSEA come from the germline V gene. Trimming removed 5 bases at V and 7 bases at J, with 14 bases between. CDR3 sequence: CSVWHRSSGYTF. DNA for the CDR3: TGCAGCGTTTGGCACAGGTCTAGTGGCTACACCTTC.

This clonotype was counted between two and nine times. The chain recombines TRBV5-1 with TRBJ1-2; D not resolved. Germline CDR1 reads SGHRS; CDR2 reads YFSETQ. The length of the CDR3 is 16 residues. V lost 2 bases and J 6 bases, leaving 20 bases between the germline ends. The CDR3 loop reads CASSLKYGLTEDGYTF. CDR3 in DNA: TGCGCCAGCAGCTTAAAGTACGGTTTGACTGAGGATGGCTACACCTTC.

This clonotype was observed a few times. The chain recombines TRBV4-3 with TRBJ2-1; D is uncertain. Trimming cost V 0 bases and J 4 bases, with 13 bases left between them. The CDR3 loop spans 16 amino acids. The germline gives CDR1 LGHNA, CDR2 YSLEER. CDR3 sequence: CASSQDGLSRYNEQFF. In DNA, the CDR3 is TGCGCCAGCAGCCAAGATGGATTGAGCAGATACAATGAGCAGTTCTTC.

The J gene is TRBJ2-3, the V gene TRBV7-2; D ambiguous. This CDR3 is 14 amino acids long. V shed 1 base and J shed 5 bases, with 10 bases lying between them. Germline CDR1 is SGHTA and CDR2 is FQGNSA. CDR3 region: CASSLVEQQDTQYF. CDR3 coding DNA: TGTGCCAGCAGCTTAGTCGAGCAGCAAGATACGCAGTATTTT.

This clonotype was seen more than once but under ten times. This chain connects TRBV6-5 to TRBJ2-1, with D unresolved. V shed 4 bases and J shed 0 bases, with 4 bases lying between them. This CDR3 is 13 amino acids long. CDR1 and CDR2 from the germline V gene are MNHEY and SVGAGI. The CDR3 bases are TGTGCCAGCAGTTGGGACTCCTACAATGAGCAGTTCTTC. Its translation: CASSWDSYNEQFF.

This clonotype showed up just a few times. This sequence joins TRBV20-1 and TRBJ1-5, with 9 bases identical to TRBD1. Germline assignment: CDR1 DFQATT and CDR2 SNEGSKA (reference sequence). This CDR3 spans 14 amino acids. The V segment lost 3 bases and the J segment 6 bases; nucleotides outside the gene matches: 6. The CDR3 DNA is TGCAGTGCTAGTCCCGGGACAGGGACTCAGCCCCAGCATTTT. Translation: CSASPGTGTQPQHF.

This clonotype was seen more than once but under ten times. The CDR3 here is CASSLPLLGDTDTQYF. Written as DNA, the CDR3 is TGCGCCAGCAGCTTGCCTCTTTTGGGGGACACAGATACGCAGTATTTT. The chain recombines TRBV5-1 with TRBJ2-3; D could derive from TRBD1 or TRBD2 (5 bases each). The CDR3 consists of 16 residues. The V end lost 1 base, the J end lost 2 bases, and 14 bases lay between the germline ends. CDR1 is SGHRS and CDR2 is YFSETQ in the germline V gene.